This TCR beta chain appears in the sequencing data of a study of blood T cell repertoires in COVID-19. This clone was seen only once. Only in-frame clones appear in the TCRdb table, and some are missing; sequencing was by immunoSEQ multiplex PCR. This repertoire shows approximately 200,000 clones, about nine tenths found once; its top ten account for 2.5% to 3%. There are 15 residues in the CDR3. The clonotype comes from a woman in her sixties or seventies with acute or convalescent COVID-19. V and J are TRBV21-1 and TRBJ2-3; TRBD1, as called in the table, went unchecked against the DNA. TRBV21-1 constitutes a pseudogene. The sample consisted of peripheral blood. For the CDR3, the DNA is TGTGCCAGCAGCCGAGGACAGGGGGGGACAGATACGCAGTATTTT. This codes for CASSRGQGGTDTQYF.